The following is a T cell receptor (beta chain) sequence with its context. Its antigen is as yet unknown. The source of the sample is a study of blood T cells in healthy people across ages. The study, taken as a whole, reports: Estimates of total diversity, which came from one million sequenced T cells, were considered to be underestimates.

The second PCR ran roughly 6 to 11 cycles with a sample-barcoded 5' primer and J-beta primers. TCRdb itself ran the 5' RACE reads through MiXCR, one entry per CDR3 protein. Among 350,000 to 450,000 distinct CDR3 sequences listed, 52% were seen once. Specimen: blood. This TCR was sampled from a man aged 55 to 70 in good health.

CDR3 sequence reads: CASSLTPGRGADTQYF. CDR3 sequence (DNA): TGCGCCAGCAGCTTGACCCCGGGACGGGGCGCAGATACGCAGTATTTT. The chain has TRBV5-1 and TRBJ2-3; D may correspond to TRBD1 or TRBD2 (5 bases each). V dropped 1 base and J dropped 4 bases, with 16 bases sitting between them. The CDR3 runs 16 residues. Germline loops: CDR1 SGHRS, CDR2 YFSETQ.